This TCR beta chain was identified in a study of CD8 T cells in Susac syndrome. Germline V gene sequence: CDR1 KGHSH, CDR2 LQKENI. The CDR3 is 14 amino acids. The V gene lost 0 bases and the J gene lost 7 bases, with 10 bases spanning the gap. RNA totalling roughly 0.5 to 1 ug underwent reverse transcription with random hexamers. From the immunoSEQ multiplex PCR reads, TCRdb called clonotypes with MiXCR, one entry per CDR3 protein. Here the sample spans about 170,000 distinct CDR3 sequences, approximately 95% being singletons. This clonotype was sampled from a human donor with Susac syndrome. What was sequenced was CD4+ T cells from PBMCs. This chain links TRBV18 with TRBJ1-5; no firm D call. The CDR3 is CASSPPEAAQPQHF. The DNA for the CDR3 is TGTGCCAGCTCACCACCCGAGGCGGCCCAGCCCCAGCATTTT.